The present TCR beta chain was sequenced within a study of T cells expressing NK-cell markers. Study information: It was from sorted CD3+CD56+NKG2C+, CD3+CD56+NKG2C- and CD3+CD56-NKG2C+ T cells that TCR beta repertoires came. Study-wide results and limits: Similarly, these clonotypes led the CD3+CD56-NKG2C+ fraction as well in a handful of donors. The dominant NKG2C+ clonotypes represented about 1.0-7.0% of CD8+ T cells in six or seven donors.

5'RACE template switching built TCR beta cDNA with unique molecular identifiers. For each CDR3 protein, TCRdb gives one entry from its re-call of the 5' RACE reads, without DNA. Seen in this sample are 150,000 to 180,000 distinct CDR3 sequences; the ten most common clones hold around a third. Germline V lookup: CDR1 SQVTM, CDR2 ANQGSEA. CDR3 length: 13 amino acids. As concerns this clonotype: Its target is not known.

This clonotype originated in a woman aged 45-59 years in good health. The V and J genes are TRBV29-1 and TRBJ2-2; TCRdb lists TRBD1, though no DNA is available to test this call. Sequenced material: blood T cells: a sorted CD56 or NKG2C T cell subset, CD4+ or CD8+ T cells, or bulk PBMC T cells (not recorded which). CDR3 residues: CSGRTPNTGELFF.